One sample yielded the 25 T cell receptor beta chains listed below, sequenced in a study of cytomegalovirus exposure and HLA in healthy donors. Primers: 60 Vbeta forward and 13 Jbeta reverse. The assay was immunoSEQ multiplex PCR, and TCRdb's table has in-frame clones only and misses some. The top ten hold roughly 1.3% of the sample, which has roughly 100,000 clones, roughly three quarters seen once. Material for sequencing was PBMCs. The receptors stem from a man aged 40-55 years in good health and CMV-seronegative.

The chain combines TRBV30 with TRBJ1-5; no clear D gene. This CDR3 region has 17 residues. CDR1 and CDR2 (germline): GTSNPN, SVGIG (reference sequence). Trimming cost V 3 bases and J 0 bases, with 18 bases left between them. Here the CDR3 DNA reads TGTGCCTGGAGCCCTGGGCCGGGGAGCTATAGCAATCAGCCCCAGCATTTT. Its translation: CAWSPGPGSYSNQPQHF.

Comments on this clone: Different DNA sequences within this sample yield the same CDR3. The chain combines TRBV19 with TRBJ2-1; D perhaps matches TRBD1 (5 bases). CDR3 length: 14 amino acids. Deletions cut 4 bases from V and 0 bases from J, with 7 bases between. From germline, CDR1 is LNHDA and CDR2 SQIVND (reference sequence). This CDR3 is CASSTQGSYNEQFF. The CDR3 region has the DNA TGTGCCAGTAGTACGCAGGGCTCCTACAATGAGCAGTTCTTC. The variable domain in full, with the rest retrieved from reference TRBV19 and TRBJ2-1, is DGGITQSPKYLFRKEGQNVTLSCEQNLNHDAMYWYRQDPGQGLRLIYYSQIVNDFQKGDIAEGYSVSREKKESFPLTVTSAQKNPTAFYLCASSTQGSYNEQFFGPGTRLTVL.

V is TRBV29-1 and J is TRBJ2-3; possible D gene TRBD2, 5 bases. V was pared by 8 bases and J by 4 bases, with 10 bases between. Germline CDR1 SQVTM, CDR2 ANQGSEA. The CDR3 runs 11 residues. The CDR3 sequence: CSQRAPDTQYF. Here the CDR3 DNA reads TGCAGCCAGAGGGCCCCAGATACGCAGTATTTT.

This chain links TRBV30 with TRBJ2-3; no clear D. V was trimmed by 0 bases and J by 2 bases, leaving 6 bases between them. Looked up from germline, CDR1 is GTSNPN and CDR2 is SVGIG (reference sequence). This CDR3 is built from 13 residues. CDR3 in amino acids: CAWSVLSTDTQYF. CDR3 DNA sequence: TGTGCCTGGAGTGTACTGTCCACAGATACGCAGTATTTT.

The rearrangement links TRBV18 to TRBJ2-6; 7 bases are shared with TRBD1. CDR3 length: 18 amino acids. The J segment lost 4 bases and the V segment lost 10 bases, leaving 19 bases of the junction unmatched. Germline assignment: CDR1 KGHSH and CDR2 LQKENI. The CDR3 DNA reads as TGTGCCACCTCGGCTGGCAGACAGGGACGGTACGGGGCCAACGTCCTGACTTTC. It is translated as CATSAGRQGRYGANVLTF.

V is TRBV7-9 and J is TRBJ2-5; D is ambiguous. The V and J ends lost 7 bases and 5 bases respectively, with 11 bases between them. The CDR3 consists of 12 residues. Germline V gene lookup returns CDR1 SEHNR and CDR2 FQNEAQ (reference sequence). CDR3 DNA: TGTGCCAGCACGAGAGTTGGTGAGACCCAGTACTTC. It specifies CASTRVGETQYF.

The rearrangement links TRBV6-6 to TRBJ2-1; 14 bases map to TRBD2. The germline gives CDR1 MNHNY, CDR2 SVGAGI (reference sequence). V gave up 4 bases and J gave up 9 bases; unmatched junction bases: 5. The CDR3 loop spans 15 amino acids. CDR3: CASSSGLAGVGEQFF. The CDR3 DNA sequence: TGTGCCAGCAGTTCGGGACTAGCGGGAGTGGGTGAGCAGTTCTTC.

This sequence joins TRBV5-6 and TRBJ1-1, with D perhaps matching TRBD1 (5 bases). This CDR3 is built from 14 residues. The germline V and J ends were trimmed by 0 bases and 1 base, with 7 bases remaining between them. The germline gives CDR1 SGHDT, CDR2 YYEEEE. Here the CDR3 reads CASSLVRGNTEAFF. In DNA, the CDR3 is TGTGCCAGCAGCTTGGTTAGGGGGAACACTGAAGCTTTCTTT.

The genes are TRBV4-1 and TRBJ2-5; TRBD2 aligns across 7 bases. This CDR3 spans 14 amino acids. J was trimmed by 0 bases and V by 5 bases; bases with no gene match: 3. Germline CDR1 MGHRA, CDR2 YSYEKL. The CDR3 DNA reads TGCGCCAGCAGCGTCGGGGGGTACCAAGAGACCCAGTACTTC. It codes for CASSVGGYQETQYF.

The chain employs TRBV6-5 and TRBJ1-6; 10 nucleotides match TRBD1. Looked up from germline, CDR1 is MNHEY and CDR2 is SVGAGI. The CDR3 is 14 residues long. Unmatched junction bases numbered 4, after V lost 6 bases and J lost 8 bases. For the CDR3, the DNA is TGTGCCAGCAGCCTAGGGACAGGGGATTCACCCCTCCACTTT. Amino acid sequence: CASSLGTGDSPLHF.

The chain recombines TRBV5-4 with TRBJ1-5; TRBD1 matches 8 bases. Trimming at V came to 0 bases and at J to 12 bases, leaving 5 bases not matched to a gene. The CDR3 has 13 residues. Germline CDR1 is SGHNT and CDR2 is YYREEE (reference sequence). The CDR3 protein is CASSLDQGAIQHF. The CDR3 DNA follows: TGTGCCAGCAGCTTGGATCAGGGGGCGATCCAGCATTTT.

This clone was observed a single time. The chain links TRBV5-3 to TRBJ2-5; 7 bases fit TRBD1. TRBV5-3 is noted as an ORF with a role that remains uncertain. The V segment lost 9 bases and the J segment 5 bases; nucleotides outside the gene matches: 16. The CDR3 is 15 amino acids. This CDR3 reads CATSTGPDGWETQYF. The CDR3, as DNA: TGTGCCACCTCGACAGGGCCCGATGGCTGGGAGACCCAGTACTTC.

V and J are TRBV7-3 and TRBJ2-3; 9 nucleotides match TRBD1. V lost 5 bases, J lost 4 bases, and 4 bases stayed unmatched. The germline V gene encodes CDR1 SGHTA and CDR2 FQGTGA. The CDR3 contains 14 residues. CDR3 protein: CASSQRTGADTQYF. Here the CDR3 DNA reads TGTGCCAGCAGCCAACGGACAGGGGCAGATACGCAGTATTTT. Full variable domain (missing parts from reference TRBV7-3 and TRBJ2-3): GAGVSQTPSNKVTEKGKYVELRCDPISGHTALYWYRQSLGQGPEFLIYFQGTGAADDSGLPNDRFFAVRPEGSVSTLKIQRTERGDSAVYLCASSQRTGADTQYFGPGTRLTVL.

The V gene is TRBV4-2, the J gene TRBJ1-4; 8 bases are a match to TRBD1. Germline CDR1 is LGHNA and CDR2 is YNFKEQ. V shed 4 bases and J 4 bases; nucleotides not matched to a gene: 8. The CDR3 runs 16 residues. The CDR3 nucleotides are TGTGCCAGCAGCCGCACTCAGGGGGCGGGTAATGAAAAACTGTTTTTT. Its protein product is CASSRTQGAGNEKLFF.

J is TRBJ1-2 and V is TRBV27; TRBD1 agrees at 7 bases. The germline CDR1 and CDR2 sequences are MNHEY and SMNVEV (reference sequence). After removal of 2 bases from V and 4 bases from J, the junction contained 7 bases not matched to a gene. The CDR3 is 15 residues long. The DNA of the CDR3 is TGTGCCAGCAGTTTAGAGGGGGCGCGATCCTATGGCTACACCTTC. Its translation: CASSLEGARSYGYTF.

The chain recombines TRBV18 with TRBJ2-5, with TRBD2 matching 8 bases. Germline V gene sequence: CDR1 KGHSH, CDR2 LQKENI. The CDR3 has 16 residues. With V trimmed by 5 bases and J by 5 bases, 13 bases remained unmatched. Here the CDR3 reads CASSSFFREGLETQYF. The CDR3 nucleotides read TGTGCCAGCTCATCATTTTTCCGGGAGGGCCTGGAGACCCAGTACTTC.

A note on this clone: The junction differs from germline at one of its ends, possibly a read error. The gene calls are TRBV7-7 and TRBJ2-5; possibly TRBD1 for D (5 bases). CDR1 and CDR2 (germline): SSHAT, FNYEAQ (reference sequence). The CDR3 runs to 16 residues. CDR3 DNA: TGTGCTAGCAGCACCCTGAGCCAGGGTAGGAGAGAGACCCAGTACTTC. Translated: CASSTLSQGRRETQYF.

This clone was detected only once. The J gene is TRBJ1-6, the V gene TRBV6-5, with 8 bases lining up with TRBD1. Looked up from germline, CDR1 is MNHEY and CDR2 is SVGAGI. The CDR3 consists of 14 residues. V lost 4 bases, J lost 6 bases, and 2 bases stayed unmatched. DNA of the CDR3: TGTGCCAGCAGTTTTGGACAGGGTAATTCACCCCTCCACTTT. Amino acids: CASSFGQGNSPLHF.

This clone has only one observation. The chain carries TRBV7-2 and TRBJ1-5; TRBD1 aligns across 8 bases. This CDR3 region has 16 residues. The V gene's germline CDR1 is SGHTA and CDR2 FQGNSA. With 4 bases clipped from V and 7 bases from J, the junction kept 12 bases outside the gene matches. CDR3: CASSSNTGGFGQPQHF. CDR3 nucleotide sequence: TGTGCCAGCAGCTCCAACACAGGGGGGTTTGGGCAGCCCCAGCATTTT.

The chain uses TRBV10-3 and TRBJ1-4; D may be TRBD1 (5 bases). In germline, CDR1 is ENHRY, CDR2 SYGVKD. V lost 3 bases, J lost 2 bases, and 7 bases lay in between. This CDR3 spans 14 amino acids. CDR3 in amino acids: CAISERGTNEKLFF. The CDR3 DNA is TGTGCCATCAGTGAACGGGGGACTAATGAAAAACTGTTTTTT.

V gene TRBV5-4 combines with J gene TRBJ1-3; 11 bases align to TRBD1. CDR3 size: 15 residues. Germline V gene lookup returns CDR1 SGHNT and CDR2 YYREEE (reference sequence). Unmatched junction bases numbered 4, after V lost 2 bases and J lost 6 bases. This chain's CDR3 is CASSLPGQGANTIYF. The CDR3 coding sequence is TGTGCCAGCAGCTTACCAGGACAGGGGGCAAACACCATATATTTT.

The chain links TRBV20-1 to TRBJ2-2; a possible D gene is TRBD1 (6 bases). The germline V gene encodes CDR1 DFQATT and CDR2 SNEGSKA (reference sequence). The V end lost 6 bases, the J end lost 11 bases, and 13 bases lay between the germline ends. This CDR3 has 11 residues. The CDR3 sequence is CSALKGVELFF. The CDR3 DNA follows: TGCAGTGCCCTCAAGGGGGTAGAGCTGTTTTTT.

The chain uses TRBV6-5 and TRBJ2-7; 7 bases line up with TRBD1. V gave up 5 bases and J gave up 2 bases; unmatched junction bases: 3. Germline V gives CDR1 MNHEY, CDR2 SVGAGI. CDR3 length equals 13 residues. The CDR3 DNA follows: TGTGCCAGCAGTAGGGGGCCTCCCTACGAGCAGTACTTC. This sequence encodes CASSRGPPYEQYF.

The rearrangement joins TRBV30 to TRBJ1-2, with 7 bases that match TRBD1. Trimming cost V 5 bases and J 4 bases; bases outside gene matches: 4. Germline V gene lookup returns CDR1 GTSNPN and CDR2 SVGIG (reference sequence). This CDR3 has 12 residues. DNA for the CDR3: TGTGCCTGGGATAACAGGGGCTATGGCTACACCTTC. Translated, it gives CAWDNRGYGYTF.

The chain joins TRBV7-9 to TRBJ1-5; the D gene is possibly TRBD1 (5 bases). CDR1 and CDR2 (germline): SEHNR, FQNEAQ (reference sequence). Trimming took off 1 base at V and 7 bases at J, with 11 bases between the two ends. This CDR3 has 14 residues. The DNA for the CDR3 is TGTGCCAGCAGCTTAGAGGGGTGGGGACAGCCCCAGCATTTT. Its translation is CASSLEGWGQPQHF.